These 7 T cell receptor beta chains originate from one sample sequenced in a study of a mutant IDH1 vaccine in newly diagnosed glioma. As to time point: baseline, week 1 (first vaccination visit). Sample treatment: pre-vaccination baseline after standard-of-care therapy. Sequencing used immunoSEQ multiplex PCR; TCRdb keeps in-frame clones, though not all of them. The sample yields around 56,000 clones, about 90% seen once. The sample here was PBMCs, taken from a glioma patient treated with radiotherapy, temozolomide or both. All receptors come from a man aged 50 to 60 with glioma.

The rearrangement uses TRBV29-1 and TRBJ1-1; TRBD1 aligns across 9 bases. This CDR3 region has 14 residues. Trimming took 4 bases from V and 2 from J; bases not matched to a gene: 5. CDR1 and CDR2 from the germline V gene are SQVTM and ANQGSEA. CDR3 protein: CSVAQGARNTEAFF. The DNA of the CDR3 is TGCAGCGTTGCACAGGGGGCTAGAAACACTGAAGCTTTCTTT.

The J gene is TRBJ2-1, the V gene TRBV6-6; 8 nucleotides match TRBD1. Trimming cost V 8 bases and J 4 bases; bases outside gene matches: 13. The CDR3 covers 16 residues. Per the germline V gene, CDR1 is MNHNY and CDR2 is SVGAGI (reference sequence). The CDR3 sequence is CASHDRGRPGYNEQFF. Written as DNA, the CDR3 is TGTGCCAGCCACGACAGGGGACGGCCGGGATACAATGAGCAGTTCTTC.

The chain links TRBV9 to TRBJ1-5, with a weak D call TRBD1 (5 bases). The V gene lost 0 bases and the J gene lost 6 bases, with 10 bases spanning the gap. CDR1 is SGDLS and CDR2 is YYNGEE in the germline V gene. The CDR3 contains 14 residues. This CDR3 is CASSVEAGFQPQHF. Here the CDR3 DNA reads TGTGCCAGCAGCGTAGAGGCAGGGTTTCAGCCCCAGCATTTT.

The chain combines TRBV7-8 with TRBJ2-7, with 11 bases matching TRBD2. CDR1 is SGHVS, CDR2 FQNEAQ, per germline. Trimming cost V 5 bases and J 6 bases; bases outside gene matches: 6. The CDR3 totals 14 residues. CDR3: CASSPTSGEVEQYF. The CDR3 DNA follows: TGTGCCAGCAGCCCGACTAGCGGGGAGGTCGAGCAGTACTTC.

The V and J genes are TRBV28 and TRBJ2-3; TRBD1 matches at 9 bases. The germline V gene has CDR1 MDHEN and CDR2 SYDVKM. The CDR3 spans 21 residues. J gave up 6 bases and V 4 bases, and 26 bases lay outside the gene matches. CDR3 DNA: TGTGCCAGCAGTTCCACAAGCCCGACAGGGGGAACATACATAGAGAGGGATACGCAGTATTTT. This sequence encodes CASSSTSPTGGTYIERDTQYF.

The J gene is TRBJ1-1, the V gene TRBV7-8; no firm D call. V was cut by 1 base and J by 4 bases, with 22 bases left in between. CDR3 length equals 18 residues. Germline lookup yields CDR1 SGHVS and CDR2 FQNEAQ. This chain's CDR3 is CASSLDRLGFSVSTEAFF. CDR3 in DNA: TGTGCCAGCAGCTTAGACCGTTTAGGGTTTTCGGTGAGCACTGAAGCTTTCTTT.

The rearrangement links TRBV15 to TRBJ1-2; no definite D call. This CDR3 spans 12 amino acids. V lost 5 bases, J lost 9 bases, and 13 bases lay in between. Germline-derived CDR1 and CDR2 are LNHNV and YYDKDF (reference sequence). The CDR3 reads CATSGRPPRYTF. CDR3 DNA sequence: TGTGCCACCAGCGGACGGCCCCCACGCTACACCTTC.